Shown below are 2 T cell receptor beta chains from a single sample sequenced in a study of glioma-infiltrating T cells after dendritic cell vaccination (dated by TCRdb to the mid-2010s). Library preparation was by the immunoSEQ multiplex PCR assay. TCRdb holds this immuneACCESS table with in-frame rearrangements only. Some clones are missing; in checked studies, unresolved V genes explain under half, and the rest has no known cause. The sample contains around 100,000 clones, roughly four fifths of them found a single time. Of the sample, about an eighth falls within the top ten clones. This specimen consisted of blood, obtained before dendritic cell vaccination. Receptors were obtained from a human donor with glioblastoma.

The rearrangement joins TRBV27 to TRBJ2-7; TRBD2 matches 7 bases. V shed 2 bases and J 0 bases; nucleotides not matched to a gene: 4. The CDR3 spans 15 residues. CDR1 MNHEY and CDR2 SMNVEV come from the germline V gene (reference sequence). CDR3: CASSLASGSSYEQYF. CDR3 bases: TGTGCCAGCAGTTTAGCTAGCGGAAGCTCCTACGAGCAGTACTTC.

There are a few counts of this clone. This rearrangement joins TRBV19 to TRBJ1-1; D unresolved. In germline, CDR1 is LNHDA, CDR2 SQIVND (reference sequence). V was clipped by 3 bases and J by 10 bases, with 18 bases between them. The CDR3 runs to 14 residues. The CDR3 coding sequence is TGTGCCAGTAGTATCGGGAGGTCAGCCCAAGTAGCTTTCTTT. Residues: CASSIGRSAQVAFF.